The rows below give T cell receptor beta chains drawn from one sample of a study of Graves' ophthalmopathy and Graves' hyperthyroidism. TCRdb re-derived calls from the multiplex PCR reads in MiXCR, one entry per CDR3 protein. Of 620,000 or so distinct CDR3 sequences listed, 22% are singletons. The sample consisted of peripheral blood. These receptors all come from a young woman with stable Graves' hyperthyroidism. Some clones in this sample may be carry-over from other donors' samples. Each CDR3 is given with its conserved first and last residue. D genes are given only for firm matches. Some rows have no size entry. The others give once, few or many, or a class for an expanded clone.

clone_size,v_call,j_call,d_call,cdr3_aa,cdr3_nt
once,TRBV30,TRBJ2-5,TRBD1,CAWRATGTEYQETQYF,TGTGCCTGGAGGGCCACCGGGACAGAGTACCAAGAGACCCAGTACTTC
many,TRBV15,TRBJ2-7,TRBD1,CATSRPNRGRDEQYF,TGTGCCACCAGCAGACCCAACAGGGGGCGGGACGAGCAGTACTTC
many,TRBV6-1,TRBJ2-7,NA,CASSEVAGAYEQYF,TGTGCCAGCAGTGAAGTGGCCGGGGCCTACGAGCAGTACTTC
NA,TRBV6-1,TRBJ2-7,NA,CASSGAGSEQYF,TGTGCCAGCAGTGGAGCAGGGAGCGAGCAGTACTTC
many,TRBV6-1,TRBJ1-5,NA,CASTRRSQGINQPQHF,TGTGCCAGCACCAGAAGGTCGCAGGGGATTAACCAGCCCCAGCATTTT
NA,TRBV12-3/TRBV12-4,TRBJ1-5,NA,CASSLTGVDQPQHF,TGTGCCAGCAGTTTAACGGGGGTAGATCAGCCCCAGCATTTT
many,TRBV9,TRBJ2-7,NA,CAGSVGVQVYEQYF,TGTGCCGGCAGCGTAGGAGTACAGGTATACGAGCAGTACTTC
many,TRBV6-5,TRBJ2-5,TRBD2,CASSIPAGVQETQYF,TGTGCCAGCAGTATTCCCGCGGGGGTCCAAGAGACCCAGTACTTC
NA,TRBV25-1,TRBJ2-7,TRBD1,CASTTGTGDYEQYF,TGTGCCAGCACTACAGGGACAGGGGACTACGAGCAGTACTTC
NA,TRBV30,TRBJ2-5,TRBD2,CAWAGGLEETQYF,TGTGCCTGGGCGGGGGGGCTAGAAGAGACCCAGTACTTC
many,TRBV20-1,TRBJ2-7,NA,CSARTGSYEQYF,TGCAGTGCTAGGACGGGATCCTACGAGCAGTACTTC
many,TRBV24-1,TRBJ2-5,TRBD1,CATSDPTGREAQYF,TGTGCCACCAGTGATCCGACAGGGCGAGAGGCCCAGTACTTC
many,TRBV7-8,TRBJ2-5,NA,CASSLSDPQTQYF,TGTGCCAGCAGCTTATCCGACCCTCAGACCCAGTACTTC
many,TRBV12-3/TRBV12-4,TRBJ2-4,NA,CASSWAGKNIQYF,TGTGCCAGCAGTTGGGCAGGGAAAAACATTCAGTACTTC
many,TRBV28,TRBJ1-2,NA,CASSVMTGLYGYTF,TGTGCCAGCAGTGTAATGACAGGACTCTATGGCTACACCTTC
many,TRBV28,TRBJ2-5,TRBD1,CASSNGQGRETQYF,TGTGCCAGCAGTAACGGACAGGGCAGGGAGACCCAGTACTTC
few,TRBV19,TRBJ1-2,NA,CASSIGRTNYGYTF,TGTGCCAGTAGTATTGGTAGAACTAACTATGGCTACACCTTC
few,TRBV3-1,TRBJ2-2,NA,CASSRWSDTGELFF,TGTGCCAGCAGCCGCTGGTCCGACACCGGGGAGCTGTTTTTT
many,TRBV28,TRBJ2-5,NA,CASSQSGPRAETQYF,TGTGCCAGCAGTCAATCCGGGCCCAGGGCTGAGACCCAGTACTTC
few,TRBV12-3/TRBV12-4,TRBJ1-2,NA,CASSLINSGGYTF,TGTGCCAGCAGTTTAATTAACTCGGGAGGCTACACCTTC
many,TRBV5-1,TRBJ1-5,NA,CASSFEGFSNQSQHF,TGCGCCAGCAGCTTCGAGGGGTTCTCCAATCAGTCCCAGCATTTT
many,TRBV13,TRBJ2-5,TRBD2,CASSIPSTSGRKETQYF,TGTGCCAGCAGCATCCCCTCGACTAGCGGGAGGAAAGAGACCCAGTACTTC
many,TRBV7-2,TRBJ1-5,NA,CASSLEANQPQHF,TGTGCCAGCAGCTTAGAGGCCAATCAGCCCCAGCATTTT
many,TRBV11-1,TRBJ2-4,NA,CASSLRGSSGGNIQYF,TGTGCCAGCAGCTTAAGGGGGAGTTCCGGGGGGAACATTCAGTACTTC
NA,TRBV7-7,TRBJ1-5,NA,CASSSPGFSGDQPQHF,TGTGCTAGCAGCTCCCCTGGGTTCAGCGGAGATCAGCCCCAGCATTTT
many,TRBV6-1,TRBJ2-5,TRBD2,CASSPGLAGLETQYF,TGTGCCAGCAGCCCAGGACTAGCGGGGCTAGAGACCCAGTACTTC
many,TRBV7-3,TRBJ2-5,TRBD1,CARGQGKQETQYF,TGTGCCAGGGGACAGGGGAAACAAGAGACCCAGTACTTC
NA,TRBV27,TRBJ1-5,NA,CASSLRGNDQPQHF,TGTGCCAGCAGTTTAAGGGGGAACGATCAGCCCCAGCATTTT
NA,TRBV6-1,TRBJ1-5,NA,CASRVQGNQPQHF,TGTGCCAGCAGGGTACAGGGAAATCAGCCCCAGCATTTT
NA,TRBV5-4,TRBJ1-1,TRBD1,CASSSEGQYTEAFF,TGTGCCAGCAGCTCCGAGGGACAGTACACTGAAGCTTTCTTT
NA,TRBV12-3/TRBV12-4,TRBJ1-1,NA,CASRPELNTEAFF,TGTGCCAGCAGGCCCGAGCTGAACACTGAAGCTTTCTTT
many,TRBV10-3,TRBJ2-7,TRBD1,CAISSGQVTYEQYF,TGTGCCATCAGCTCGGGACAGGTTACCTACGAGCAGTACTTC
NA,TRBV11-2,TRBJ2-5,TRBD2,CASSLVGLAGRTKRTQYF,TGTGCCAGCAGCTTAGTGGGACTAGCGGGGCGTACCAAGAGAACCCAGTACTTC
many,TRBV5-5,TRBJ1-1,NA,CASRSPWGAEAFF,TGTGCCAGCAGGTCTCCCTGGGGGGCTGAAGCTTTCTTT
few,TRBV11-1,TRBJ2-7,NA,CASTGFKRKRPEEEQYF,TGTGCCAGCACCGGCTTTAAGAGGAAAAGGCCAGAGGAGGAGCAGTACTTC
many,TRBV19,TRBJ2-7,TRBD1,CASRTGTEKYF,TGTGCCAGTCGTACAGGGACAGAGAAGTACTTC
NA,TRBV6-5,TRBJ1-1,NA,CASSYAPQVTRNTEAFF,TGTGCCAGCAGTTACGCCCCACAGGTAACAAGGAACACTGAAGCTTTCTTT
many,TRBV28,TRBJ1-1,TRBD1,CASSPDRGGHRMNTEAFF,TGTGCCAGCAGCCCCGACAGGGGGGGACACAGGATGAACACTGAAGCTTTCTTT
NA,TRBV6-2/TRBV6-3,TRBJ2-2,TRBD2,CASRTVTSGRSGELFF,TGTGCCAGCAGAACTGTGACTAGCGGGAGGTCCGGGGAGCTGTTTTTT
few,TRBV20-1,TRBJ2-2,NA,CSARFRHPRNTGELFF,TGCAGTGCTAGATTTAGACATCCAAGGAACACCGGGGAGCTGTTTTTT
NA,TRBV14,TRBJ2-2,NA,CASSQDGENTGELFF,TGTGCCAGCAGCCAAGATGGGGAGAACACCGGGGAGCTGTTTTTT
many,TRBV6-2/TRBV6-3,TRBJ1-1,NA,CASSNGGPLNTEAFF,TGTGCCAGCTCCAACGGGGGGCCGCTGAACACTGAAGCTTTCTTT
many,TRBV20-1,TRBJ2-7,NA,CSARGWGASYEQYF,TGCAGTGCTAGAGGATGGGGTGCTTCCTACGAGCAGTACTTC
many,TRBV20-1,TRBJ2-7,TRBD1,CSARDLATGEYEQYF,TGCAGTGCTAGAGATCTCGCGACAGGGGAGTACGAGCAGTACTTC
NA,TRBV6-1,TRBJ2-6,NA,CASQWQASSGANVLTF,TGTGCCAGCCAGTGGCAGGCAAGCTCTGGGGCCAACGTCCTGACTTTC
NA,TRBV19,TRBJ2-5,TRBD2,CASSGGGGTQETQYF,TGTGCCAGTAGTGGGGGCGGGGGGACTCAAGAGACCCAGTACTTC
many,TRBV28,TRBJ1-2,NA,CASSLDYYGYTF,TGTGCCAGCAGTTTAGATTACTATGGCTACACCTTC
many,TRBV6-1,TRBJ1-1,NA,CASREGGLGTEAFF,TGTGCCAGCAGGGAAGGGGGTCTGGGCACTGAAGCTTTCTTT
many,TRBV6-5,TRBJ2-7,NA,CASSSPGTSYYEQYF,TGTGCCAGCAGTTCCCCCGGGACATCCTACTACGAGCAGTACTTC
few,TRBV12-3/TRBV12-4,TRBJ1-1,TRBD1,CASTVTGVMNTEAFF,TGTGCCAGCACGGTTACAGGGGTCATGAACACTGAAGCTTTCTTT
many,TRBV25-1,TRBJ1-1,NA,CASSRLGSEAFF,TGTGCCAGCAGTAGACTTGGGTCCGAAGCTTTCTTT
few,TRBV9,TRBJ2-2,TRBD1,CASSVRQGDTGELFF,TGTGCCAGCAGCGTACGACAGGGGGATACCGGGGAGCTGTTTTTT
few,TRBV30,TRBJ2-2,TRBD2,CAWSSREIGELFF,TGTGCCTGGAGTTCGCGGGAGATCGGGGAGCTGTTTTTT
few,TRBV11-2,TRBJ2-2,TRBD1,CASSLVRQGISGELFF,TGTGCCAGCAGCTTAGTCAGACAGGGAATCTCCGGGGAGCTGTTTTTT
NA,TRBV4-1,TRBJ1-5,NA,CASCQDHTGQPQHF,TGCGCCAGCTGCCAAGATCATACAGGTCAGCCCCAGCATTTT